This T cell receptor (beta chain) derives from a study of response to subunit inactivated influenza vaccine. TCRdb fed the RT-PCR reads into MiXCR, producing one record per CDR3 protein. The table records about 700,000 distinct CDR3 sequences, 15% to 17% of them present only once. The length of the CDR3 is 12 residues. Germline CDR1 LGHNA, CDR2 YNFKEQ. V was shortened by 8 bases and J by 12 bases, with 18 bases between the two germline ends. The sequences come from PBMCs from blood, collected 11 to 12 days after vaccination. The chain links TRBV4-2 to TRBJ2-3, with D possibly matching TRBD2 (7 bases). The sequence came from a man aged 45 to 65 who received an inactivated influenza vaccine. In DNA, the CDR3 is TGTGCCAGCGGCCCCGGGGGGCAGGGTCAGTATTTT. Encoded protein: CASGPGGQGQYF.